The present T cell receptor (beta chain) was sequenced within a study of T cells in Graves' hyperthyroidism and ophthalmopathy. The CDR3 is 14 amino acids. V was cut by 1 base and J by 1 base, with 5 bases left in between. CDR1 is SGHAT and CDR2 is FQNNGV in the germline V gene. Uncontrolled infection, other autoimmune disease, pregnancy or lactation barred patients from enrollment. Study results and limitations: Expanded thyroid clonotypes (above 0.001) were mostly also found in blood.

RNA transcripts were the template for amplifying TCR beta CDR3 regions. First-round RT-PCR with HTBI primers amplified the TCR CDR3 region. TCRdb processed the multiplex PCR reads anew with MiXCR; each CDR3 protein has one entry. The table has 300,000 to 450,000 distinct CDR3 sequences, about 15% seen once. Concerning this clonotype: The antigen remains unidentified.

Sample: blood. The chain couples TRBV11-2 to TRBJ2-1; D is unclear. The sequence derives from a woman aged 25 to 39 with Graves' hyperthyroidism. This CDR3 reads CASSLANSYNEQFF. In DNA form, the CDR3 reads TGTGCCAGCAGCTTAGCGAATTCCTACAATGAGCAGTTCTTC.